These 7 T cell receptor beta chains originate from one sample sequenced in a study of spatial heterogeneity in lung cancer. Time point given: sample taken at primary tumor resection. Whole RNA was taken from tumor, nontumor lung or frozen PBMC; it was then sequenced unsorted. A single record per CDR3 protein comes from TCRdb applying MiXCR to the 5' RACE reads. The sample lists about 38,000 distinct CDR3 sequences, 5.2% occurring once. Material: PBMCs, obtained at surgery. The receptors come from a female donor with early-stage non-small cell lung cancer.

By proportion, this clonotype is medium-sized. The gene calls are TRBV7-2 and TRBJ2-1; D is unresolved. Looked up from germline, CDR1 is SGHTA and CDR2 is FQGNSA. V shed 0 bases and J shed 0 bases, with 9 bases lying between them. The CDR3 sequence is 16 residues long. CDR3 bases: TGTGCCAGCAGCTTAGCCGGTCTGAGCTCCTACAATGAGCAGTTCTTC. Protein product: CASSLAGLSSYNEQFF.

In this sample, this clonotype turned up many times. CDR3 region: CASSLLLVGGWSGNTEAFF. The CDR3 bases are TGTGCCAGCAGCTTATTATTGGTCGGTGGTTGGTCGGGGAACACTGAAGCTTTCTTT. The chain links TRBV11-2 to TRBJ1-1; the D is unclear. The germline V gene has CDR1 SGHAT and CDR2 FQNNGV. This CDR3 spans 19 amino acids. V was shortened by 2 bases and J by 1 base, with 23 bases between the two germline ends.

The chain recombines TRBV9 with TRBJ2-3; D is perhaps TRBD1 or TRBD2 (5 bases each). Germline V CDR1 and CDR2: SGDLS, YYNGEE. Trimming took off 0 bases at V and 1 base at J, with 12 bases between the two ends. The CDR3 spans 16 residues. CDR3 nucleotides: TGTGCCAGCAGCGTAGGGGGCCCCGGGGGCACAGATACGCAGTATTTT. Translation: CASSVGGPGGTDTQYF.

This clonotype was seen at least ten times. This sequence joins TRBV28 and TRBJ1-1; unclear D gene. The CDR3 extends over 17 amino acids. V lost 5 bases and J 0 bases, leaving 19 bases between the germline ends. The germline CDR1 and CDR2 sequences are MDHEN and SYDVKM. The DNA of the CDR3 is TGTGCCAGCAGTCTAGAAAGGACTTCTCCGATGAACACTGAAGCTTTCTTT. The encoded protein is CASSLERTSPMNTEAFF.

This sequence joins TRBV6-2 or TRBV6-3 and TRBJ1-2; no definite D call. The CDR3 is 12 amino acids. V lost 2 bases to trimming and J lost 5 bases, with 6 bases between them. CDR1 is MNHEY and CDR2 is SVGEGT in the germline V gene. The CDR3 nucleotides are TGTGCCAGCAGTTACGAGGAGTATGGCTACACCTTC. It is translated as CASSYEEYGYTF.

This clonotype came up many times. The chain employs TRBV19 and TRBJ2-5, with D uncertain. V gave up 1 base and J gave up 5 bases, with 11 bases separating them. CDR3 length: 14 amino acids. Germline CDR1 is LNHDA and CDR2 is SQIVND (reference sequence). The DNA for the CDR3 is TGTGCCAGTAGTATAGGACACCCCCAGGAGACCCAGTACTTC. Protein sequence: CASSIGHPQETQYF.

This clonotype showed up just a few times. V usage is TRBV20-1 and J usage is TRBJ2-5; 8 positions agree with TRBD2. This CDR3 is built from 16 residues. Germline CDR1 is DFQATT and CDR2 is SNEGSKA (reference sequence). The V and J ends lost 1 base and 4 bases, in that order; junction bases with no gene match: 11. In DNA form, the CDR3 reads TGCAGTGCTAGAGGGTCCACGGGGGGGACCACAGAGACCCAGTACTTC. It specifies CSARGSTGGTTETQYF.